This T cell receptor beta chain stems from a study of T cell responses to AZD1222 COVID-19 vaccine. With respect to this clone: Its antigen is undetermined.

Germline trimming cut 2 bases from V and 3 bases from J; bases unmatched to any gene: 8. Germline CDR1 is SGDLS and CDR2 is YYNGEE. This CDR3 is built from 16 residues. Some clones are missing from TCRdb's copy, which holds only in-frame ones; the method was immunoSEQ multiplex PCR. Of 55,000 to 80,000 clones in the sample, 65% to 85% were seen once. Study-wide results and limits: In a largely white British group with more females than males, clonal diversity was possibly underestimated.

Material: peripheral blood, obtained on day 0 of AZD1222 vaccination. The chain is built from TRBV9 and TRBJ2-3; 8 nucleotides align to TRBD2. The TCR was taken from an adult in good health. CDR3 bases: TGTGCCAGCAGCGTGGCTGGGGCTAGCGGGACAGATACGCAGTATTTT. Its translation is CASSVAGASGTDTQYF. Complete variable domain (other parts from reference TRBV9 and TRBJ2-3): DSGVTQTPKHLITATGQRVTLRCSPRSGDLSVYWYQQSLDQGLQFLIQYYNGEERAKGNILERFSAQQFPDLHSELNLSSLELGDSALYFCASSVAGASGTDTQYFGPGTRLTVL.